The rows below give T cell receptor beta chains drawn from one sample of a study of blood T cell repertoires in COVID-19. Sequencing was performed with immunoSEQ multiplex PCR; in TCRdb, only in-frame clones are kept and a portion is missing. The data hold roughly 91,000 clones, with roughly three quarters observed a single time. Material: peripheral blood. The receptors derive from a man aged 65 to 79 with acute or convalescent COVID-19. Both conserved end residues are part of each CDR3. D genes are given only for firm matches. Size tells how often a clone was seen (once, few, many) or the class of an expanded clone, and some rows leave it out.

V gene	clone size	D gene	J gene	CDR3 protein	CDR3 DNA
TRBV19	few	NA	TRBJ1-6	CASSPGGVSPLHF	TGTGCCAGTAGCCCGGGGGGGGTTTCACCCCTCCACTTT
TRBV27	NA	TRBD1	TRBJ2-1	CASRPRGRGDYNEQFF	TGTGCCAGCAGGCCAAGGGGGCGAGGGGACTACAATGAGCAGTTCTTC
TRBV7-9	NA	NA	TRBJ2-7	CASSPPSTYEQYF	TGTGCCAGCAGCCCCCCCAGTACCTACGAGCAGTACTTC
TRBV2	once	TRBD1	TRBJ1-5	CASSSDRNNQPQHF	TGTGCCAGCAGTTCGGACAGGAATAATCAGCCCCAGCATTTT
TRBV28	NA	NA	TRBJ1-5	CASSLSGAGQPQHF	TGTGCCAGCAGTTTATCTGGGGCGGGGCAGCCCCAGCATTTT
TRBV28	NA	NA	TRBJ2-5	CASSPSTVHETQYF	TGTGCCAGCAGTCCATCAACGGTCCATGAGACCCAGTACTTC
TRBV2	few	TRBD1	TRBJ2-2	CAGRTGGGGELFF	TGTGCCGGTCGTACAGGGGGTGGCGGGGAGCTGTTTTTT
TRBV19	NA	TRBD1	TRBJ1-5	CASRSGGAGNQPQHF	TGTGCCAGTAGATCAGGGGGCGCGGGCAATCAGCCCCAGCATTTT
TRBV5-1	once	TRBD1	TRBJ2-5	CASSLVVRGQGTQYF	TGCGCCAGCAGCTTGGTTGTCAGGGGACAGGGGACCCAGTACTTC
TRBV19	NA	NA	TRBJ1-2	CASSTTGTGGYTF	TGTGCCAGTAGTACTACAGGGACCGGGGGCTACACCTTC
TRBV28	NA	TRBD1	TRBJ1-2	CASSGARQGSGHYGYTF	TGTGCCAGCAGTGGGGCCCGACAGGGGTCCGGGCACTATGGCTACACCTTC
TRBV19	NA	NA	TRBJ1-1	CATSWQGMNTEAFF	TGTGCCACCTCATGGCAGGGGATGAACACTGAAGCTTTCTTT
TRBV12-3/TRBV12-4	NA	NA	TRBJ1-5	CASSFMYQPQHF	TGTGCCAGCAGTTTTATGTATCAGCCCCAGCATTTT
TRBV5-1	NA	NA	TRBJ1-4	CASSSQGTNEKLFF	TGCGCCAGCAGCTCACAGGGAACTAATGAAAAACTGTTTTTT
TRBV11-2	NA	TRBD2	TRBJ2-5	CASSPTGGQETQYF	TGTGCCAGCAGCCCGACCGGGGGGCAAGAGACCCAGTACTTC
TRBV9	once	TRBD1	TRBJ1-6	CASSVGQGDGALHF	TGTGCCAGCAGCGTTGGGCAGGGGGACGGGGCCCTCCACTTT
TRBV24-1	once	TRBD1	TRBJ1-2	CATSDPQGGNYGYTF	TGTGCCACCAGTGACCCACAGGGGGGTAACTATGGCTACACCTTC
TRBV15	few	TRBD1	TRBJ1-6	CATSTGTGGMALHF	TGTGCCACCAGCACAGGGACAGGGGGCATGGCCCTCCACTTT
TRBV2	NA	NA	TRBJ2-1	CASRRTERQFF	TGTGCCAGCAGACGGACAGAAAGGCAGTTCTTC
TRBV7-9	NA	TRBD1	TRBJ2-1	CASSLDDRGQFF	TGTGCCAGCAGCTTAGACGACAGGGGGCAGTTCTTC
TRBV6-4	medium-sized	TRBD2	TRBJ2-3	CASSRLAGGPDTQYF	TGTGCCAGCAGTCGACTAGCGGGGGGTCCAGATACGCAGTATTTT
TRBV7-9	NA	NA	TRBJ1-5	CASSKGPGGSNQPQHF	TGTGCCAGCAGCAAGGGCCCGGGAGGGAGCAATCAGCCCCAGCATTTT